One and the same sample provided the 20 T cell receptor beta chains below, sequenced in a study of monozygotic twins with inflammatory bowel disease. TCRdb reprocessed the 5' RACE reads and stores each CDR3 protein as one record, lacking DNA. The table for this sample gives 350,000 to 500,000 distinct CDR3 sequences. Sequencing was performed on blood. These receptors were obtained from a human donor with ulcerative colitis or Crohn's disease, or a healthy co-twin of an affected twin (not recorded which).

The V and J genes are TRBV7-2 and TRBJ2-3; TCRdb's D gene call, TRBD2, goes unchecked for lack of DNA. Germline V lookup: CDR1 SGHTA, CDR2 FQGNSA. CDR3 length: 15 amino acids. CDR3 sequence: CASSFRAGVVDTQYF.

V and J are TRBV18 and TRBJ2-7; absent DNA, TCRdb's TRBD2 call cannot be checked. In germline, CDR1 is KGHSH, CDR2 LQKENI. The CDR3 runs to 12 residues. The CDR3 region is CASRDSGYEQYF.

The chain uses TRBV3-1 and TRBJ2-7. This CDR3 has 13 residues. CDR1 and CDR2 (germline): LGHDT, YNNKEL (reference sequence). The CDR3 protein is CASSLNGPLEQYF.

The chain has TRBV29-1 and TRBJ1-1. Germline CDR1 is SQVTM and CDR2 is ANQGSEA. CDR3 length: 13 residues. This CDR3 reads CSVAPLMNTEAFF.

The chain joins TRBV28 to TRBJ1-1; checking the TCRdb D call of TRBD1 is not possible without DNA. The germline V gene encodes CDR1 MDHEN and CDR2 SYDVKM. The CDR3 has 12 residues. The CDR3 spells CASRGQNTEAFF.

J is TRBJ2-7 and V is TRBV5-1. The CDR3 runs to 13 residues. Germline V lookup: CDR1 SGHRS, CDR2 YFSETQ. The CDR3 here is CASSSSNTYEQYF.

V usage is TRBV12-3 or TRBV12-4 and J usage is TRBJ2-7; TCRdb gives TRBD2 as the D gene, but with no DNA this cannot be confirmed. This CDR3 region has 14 residues. The CDR3: CASSPGLRWDEQYF.

This chain uses TRBV7-2 with TRBJ2-3; the D gene TCRdb calls, TRBD1, cannot be checked with no DNA. Germline CDR1 SGHTA, CDR2 FQGNSA. The CDR3 is 15 residues long. This CDR3 is CASSLARPPGGTQYF.

The gene calls are TRBV5-1 and TRBJ2-2; TCRdb outputs TRBD1, but without DNA this stays unchecked. The CDR3 runs to 15 residues. Germline-derived CDR1 and CDR2 are SGHRS and YFSETQ. CDR3 in amino acids: CASNRDKLNTGELFF.

The CDR3 is CASSLDPDGGNQPQHF. The chain employs TRBV5-1 and TRBJ1-5; without DNA, the TCRdb call of TRBD1 cannot be checked. The CDR3 consists of 16 residues. Germline-derived CDR1 and CDR2 are SGHRS and YFSETQ.

The chain recombines TRBV4-2 with TRBJ2-3; TCRdb outputs TRBD2, but without DNA this stays unchecked. The CDR3 extends over 19 amino acids. Germline lookup yields CDR1 LGHNA and CDR2 YNFKEQ. The CDR3: CASSQYPSAGGLAWDTQYF.

The chain is built from TRBV20-1 and TRBJ2-1; TCRdb returns TRBD2, unconfirmable since there is no DNA. CDR1 and CDR2 (germline): DFQATT, SNEGSKA (reference sequence). CDR3 length equals 16 residues. CDR3 loop: CSAHVTQRGGYNEQFF.

The gene calls are TRBV5-1 and TRBJ2-1; the D call from TCRdb, TRBD1, cannot be confirmed without DNA. Germline V CDR1 and CDR2: SGHRS, YFSETQ. CDR3 length: 14 amino acids. CDR3 region: CASSQSSGGSEQFF.

The genes are TRBV5-1 and TRBJ2-7; TCRdb designates TRBD2, a call that cannot be tested without DNA. Per germline, CDR1 SGHRS and CDR2 YFSETQ. The CDR3 consists of 15 residues. The CDR3 region is CASSLTPSGVYEQYF.

The gene calls are TRBV9 and TRBJ2-2; TCRdb's D call of TRBD1 is untestable without DNA. The germline gives CDR1 SGDLS, CDR2 YYNGEE. The CDR3 length is 18 residues. CDR3: CASSVGASGAANTGELFF.

The rearrangement links TRBV6-1 to TRBJ1-2; TCRdb gives TRBD1 as the D gene, but with no DNA this cannot be confirmed. The CDR3 consists of 13 residues. Germline lookup yields CDR1 MNHNS and CDR2 SASEGT. The CDR3 sequence: CASRQLSNYGYTF.

V and J are TRBV29-1 and TRBJ1-2; TCRdb reports TRBD1, a call that lacks DNA to check it against. The CDR3 extends over 13 amino acids. Per germline, CDR1 SQVTM and CDR2 ANQGSEA. CDR3 amino acids: CSVEEGTGRGYTF.

The chain uses TRBV12-3 or TRBV12-4 and TRBJ1-2; TCRdb reports TRBD1, a call that lacks DNA to check it against. The CDR3 runs to 14 residues. This chain's CDR3 is CASSYRVSTYGYTF.

The chain is built from TRBV7-2 and TRBJ2-4. Germline V gene sequence: CDR1 SGHTA, CDR2 FQGNSA. The CDR3 has 12 amino acids. CDR3 sequence reads: CASSLPRNIQYF.

This chain connects TRBV29-1 to TRBJ2-7; the D call from TCRdb, TRBD1, cannot be confirmed without DNA. This CDR3 spans 12 amino acids. CDR1 and CDR2 from the germline V gene are SQVTM and ANQGSEA. The CDR3 loop reads CSAGRYSYEQYF.